This TCR beta chain was recovered during a study of graft-versus-host responses after intestinal transplantation (dated by TCRdb to about 2021). Regarding the research as a whole: Multivisceral, liver-intestinal, or isolated intestinal transplants were received by the recipients. After intestinal transplantation, graft-versus-host and host-versus-graft alloreactive T cell clones in the graft, circulation and bone marrow were tracked using bulk TCR-beta CDR3 sequencing. Donor T cell macrochimerism was defined as a peak of at least 4% donor T cells among recipient peripheral blood mononuclear cells. The cohort enrolled 20 to 30 intestinal transplant recipients, one of whom was a retransplant, and a few patients without pretransplant specimens were excluded. Samples from a few later patients were sequenced in-house on an Illumina MiSeq with MiXCR processing rather than by the commercial service. To identify alloreactive clones, pre-transplant mixed lymphocyte reaction products were sequenced and compared with unstimulated pre-transplant donor and recipient T cells. Every recipient was given anti-thymocyte globulin induction, followed by 2 to 4 years of maintenance tacrolimus and steroids. Beyond this particular receptor, the publication reports: High GvH to HvG T cell clonal ratios were observed in the allografts of patients with donor T cell macrochimerism. The relatively low number and heterogeneity of intestinal transplant patients limited the conclusions. Early after transplant, peak levels of circulating GvH clones were associated with declines in HvG clones. GvH clones were found in recipient bone marrow, and some of the GvH clones appeared earlier in ileal mucosa or blood, which is consistent with an intestinal mucosal origin.

Per the publication, the time point label means: cells obtained before transplantation from donor or recipient. CD3+CD4+ and CD3+CD8+ populations were FACS-sorted from unstimulated pre-transplant donor and recipient cells taken from spleen or lymph nodes. The protocol used for the library was the immunoSEQ multiplex PCR assay. For most patients, genomic DNA was isolated with the Qiagen DNeasy Blood and Tissue Kit and shipped frozen to Adaptive Biotechnologies for TCR sequencing. For most patients, high-throughput TCR-beta CDR3 sequencing of genomic DNA was performed by Adaptive Biotechnologies. The paper's processing steps were these. TCR sequencing data for approximately 19 patients were retrieved from Adaptive's ImmunoSEQ software; a few other patients were processed with MiXCR and VDJtools. CD4 versus CD8 sorting errors were corrected by removing sequences found in both subsets at a frequency ratio below 5:1. CDR3 nucleotide sequences shared between donor and recipient were removed because their origin could not be assigned. To count as alloreactive, a clone needed at least 2-fold expansion over unstimulated cells and a minimum CFSE-low frequency of 0.002% (template counts) or 0.001% (read counts). Mappable clones were those detected in sequenced pre-transplant spleen, lymph node, or MLR CFSE-low populations of the donor or recipient. Cumulative frequency of alloreactive clones was calculated as a percentage of all sequences weighted by copy number. TCRdb holds this immuneACCESS table with in-frame rearrangements only. Some clones are missing; in checked studies, unresolved V genes explain under half, and the rest has no known cause. V and J calls and clone size are as listed in that table; D and trimming were resolved from the DNA. This sample holds over 75,000 clones; about 85% were observed only once. The ten largest account for 0.28% of the sample.

With regard to this clone: The antigen it binds to is not known. No much larger clonotype is one base removed from it; base qualities were not supplied.

The sample consisted of unstimulated CD4+ T cells sorted from spleen or lymph node cells, taken before transplant. This TCR came from a human donor who was the organ donor for an intestinal transplant.

The CDR3 in this case is CASSPTAANEQYF. The DNA sequence is as follows: TGCGCCAGCAGCCCAACGGCGGCGAACGAGCAGTACTTC. The chain was built from TRBV5-1 and TRBJ2-7, with the identity of the D gene unclear. Including the terminal cysteine and phenylalanine, the CDR3 comprises 13 residues. The kept DNA is CDR3 alone, 39 bases in frame from the first base. The germline ends are 13 bases apart after V is trimmed by 4 bases and J by 5 bases. CDR1 SGHRS and CDR2 YFSETQ were looked up in the germline V gene. Reference TRBV5-1 and TRBJ2-7 proteins supply the regions before and after the CDR3; the full variable domain is: KAGVTQTPRYLIKTRGQQVTLSCSPISGHRSVSWYQQTPGQGLQFLFEYFSETQRNKGNFPGRFSGRQFSNSRSEMNVSTLELGDSALYLCASSPTAANEQYFGPGTRLTVT.